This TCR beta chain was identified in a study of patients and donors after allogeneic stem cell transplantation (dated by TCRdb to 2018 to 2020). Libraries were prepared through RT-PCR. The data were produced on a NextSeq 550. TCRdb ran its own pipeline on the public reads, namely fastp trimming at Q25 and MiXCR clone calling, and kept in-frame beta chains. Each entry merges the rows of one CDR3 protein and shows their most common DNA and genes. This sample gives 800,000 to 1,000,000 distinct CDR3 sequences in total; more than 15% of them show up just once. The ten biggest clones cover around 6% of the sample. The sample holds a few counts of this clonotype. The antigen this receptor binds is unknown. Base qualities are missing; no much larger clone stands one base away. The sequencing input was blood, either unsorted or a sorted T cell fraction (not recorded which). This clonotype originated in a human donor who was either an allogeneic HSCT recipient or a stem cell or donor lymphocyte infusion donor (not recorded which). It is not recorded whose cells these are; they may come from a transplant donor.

At the DNA level, the sequence is TGTGCCAGCAGCTTTAGACTAGCGGGGGGGTTTTGGTCAACAGATACGCAGTATTTT. The translation is CASSFRLAGGFWSTDTQYF. This chain is built from TRBV11-1 and TRBJ2-3, and TRBD2 matches 14 of the central bases. Taken from the germline V gene (reference sequence), the CDR1 and CDR2 loops are SGHAT and FQDESV. Clipping removes 3 bases from V and 3 bases from J, with 11 as the unmatched junction base count. Spanning cysteine to phenylalanine, the CDR3 consists of 19 amino acids. The CDR3 DNA has 57 bases and is translated from base 1.